Here is one T cell receptor (beta chain) with its context. The sample is drawn from a study of blood T cell repertoires in COVID-19. Study-level background: Material from acute and convalescent COVID-19 was sourced from the United States, Italy and Spain.

Only in-frame clones appear in the TCRdb table, and some are missing; sequencing was by immunoSEQ multiplex PCR. The sample has tens of thousands of clones, approximately 80% seen once. The germline CDR1 and CDR2 sequences are SGDLS and YYNGEE. The CDR3 is 16 residues long. The J segment lost 4 bases and the V segment lost 4 bases, leaving 4 bases of the junction unmatched. The genes are TRBV9 and TRBJ2-2, with 13 bases identical to TRBD2. The sequencing sample was made of peripheral blood. The TCR comes from a human donor in a cohort sampled during active COVID-19. The CDR3 DNA reads as TGTGCCAGCAGCCCACTAGCGGGGGGGCGCACCGGGGAGCTGTTTTTT. Amino acid sequence: CASSPLAGGRTGELFF.